These 8 T cell receptor beta chains came from one sample sequenced in a study of PD-L1 blockade in urothelial cancer. The table came from immunoSEQ multiplex PCR; TCRdb's copy has only in-frame clones and leaves some out. The data show 54,000 or so clones, with 84% seen just once and 1% to 1.5% held by the top ten. As to time point: pretreatment peripheral blood. Sequencing was performed on PBMCs, taken around atezolizumab (anti-PD-L1) treatment. These receptors were obtained from a man aged 50-60 years with urothelial cancer.

V and J are TRBV30 and TRBJ2-3, with a possible D match to TRBD2 (6 bases). Deletions cut 2 bases from V and 0 bases from J, with 9 bases between. The CDR3 is 14 residues long. CDR1 and CDR2 (germline): GTSNPN, SVGIG (reference sequence). CDR3 bases: TGTGCCTGGAGTTCCAGCGGGAGCACAGATACGCAGTATTTT. It specifies CAWSSSGSTDTQYF.

This clone was picked up a small number of times. CDR3 DNA: TGCAGCGCCCTCGGACAGGGGACCTACAATGAGCAGTTCTTC. Protein product: CSALGQGTYNEQFF. The V and J genes are TRBV29-1 and TRBJ2-1, with TRBD1 matching 9 bases. This CDR3 is built from 14 residues. CDR1 is SQVTM, CDR2 ANQGSEA, per germline. V trimming: 7 bases; J trimming: 2 bases; junction bases outside the gene matches: 6.

The V call is TRBV19, the J call TRBJ1-4, with D possibly matching TRBD1 (5 bases). The CDR3 is 14 amino acids. Between the trimmed V and J ends, which lost 2 bases and 4 bases, there was a span of 8 bases. Germline values: CDR1 LNHDA, CDR2 SQIVND (reference sequence). The CDR3 nucleotides are TGTGCCAGTAGTATAAGGGGCCTTAATGAAAAACTGTTTTTT. Translating it yields CASSIRGLNEKLFF.

The V gene is TRBV19, the J gene TRBJ1-3; maybe TRBD1 (6 bases). The CDR3 sequence is 15 residues long. Germline lookup yields CDR1 LNHDA and CDR2 SQIVND (reference sequence). V lost 5 bases and J 7 bases, leaving 18 bases between the germline ends. DNA for the CDR3: TGTGCCAGTAGTCCTCCCCAGGGGTTGCGGAACACCATATATTTT. Translation: CASSPPQGLRNTIYF.

CDR3 sequence: CASSYRRTEDRKLFF. DNA of the CDR3: TGTGCCAGCAGTTACCGTAGGACGGAGGATCGAAAACTGTTTTTT. The chain couples TRBV27 to TRBJ1-4; no clear D gene. V was shortened by 4 bases and J by 10 bases, with 19 bases between the two germline ends. The germline V gene encodes CDR1 MNHEY and CDR2 SMNVEV (reference sequence). This CDR3 spans 15 amino acids.

V usage is TRBV9 and J usage is TRBJ1-6; D possibly corresponds to TRBD1 (5 bases). Germline V CDR1 and CDR2: SGDLS, YYNGEE. V was pared by 4 bases and J by 10 bases, with 15 bases between. The CDR3 totals 14 residues. CDR3 amino acids: CASSQTGGGSPLHF. DNA for the CDR3: TGTGCCAGCAGCCAAACCGGGGGTGGCTCACCCCTCCACTTT.

This clone has only one observation. The V gene is TRBV11-1, the J gene TRBJ1-3; D gene ambiguous. V lost 1 base and J 4 bases, leaving 8 bases between the germline ends. This CDR3 has 14 amino acids. The germline gives CDR1 SGHAT, CDR2 FQDESV (reference sequence). DNA for the CDR3: TGTGCCAGCAGCTTAGACAGAGTCGGAAACACCATATATTTT. It specifies CASSLDRVGNTIYF.

The gene calls are TRBV7-2 and TRBJ2-3, with D perhaps matching TRBD1 (6 bases). The CDR3 length is 12 residues. Germline V gene data show CDR1 as SGHTA and CDR2 as FQGNSA. Trimming took off 7 bases at V and 8 bases at J, with 13 bases between the two ends. The CDR3 region has the DNA TGTGCCAGCAACAGGGTCGGAGGTACGCAGTATTTT. It codes for CASNRVGGTQYF.